Below, 4 T cell receptor beta chains from the same sample are listed, as sequenced in a study of shared clonotypes between healthy human individuals (TCRdb year 2020). The library relied on the immunoSEQ multiplex PCR assay. TCRdb's version of the immuneACCESS table is confined to in-frame rearrangements and falls short of the full clone set. An unresolved V gene accounts for under half of the shortfall where checked; the remainder is of unknown origin. Counted in this sample were over 850,000 clones; about four fifths of them appeared once. Of the sample, under 0.65% falls within the top ten clones. The sequenced sample was memory CD4+ T cells from PBMCs. The cell subset or site label, read with the paper, signifies: CD45RA-negative fraction. These receptors originate from a man younger than 35 in good health. Some clones in this sample may be carry-over from other donors' samples.

This clone was counted a single time. The CDR3 loop reads CASSEGTGNSYEQYF. CDR3 nucleotides: TGCGCCAGCAGTGAGGGGACAGGGAATTCCTACGAGCAGTACTTC. The rearrangement joins TRBV10-1 to TRBJ2-7; 9 positions agree with TRBD1. With V trimmed by 2 bases and J by 1 base, 3 bases remained unmatched. In germline, CDR1 is WNHNN, CDR2 SYGVQD (reference sequence). This CDR3 comprises 15 residues.

The V gene is TRBV5-1, the J gene TRBJ2-3; 9 positions match TRBD1. Per germline, CDR1 SGHRS and CDR2 YFSETQ. The V gene end was trimmed by 3 bases and the J gene end by 6 bases; junction bases not matched to a gene: 8. The CDR3 contains 15 residues. The DNA of the CDR3 is TGCGCCAGCAGCTCAACTCCCGGGACAGGGGATACGCAGTATTTT. This codes for CASSSTPGTGDTQYF.

The chain joins TRBV19 to TRBJ2-4; 15 bases match TRBD2. The CDR3 totals 18 residues. The germline V gene encodes CDR1 LNHDA and CDR2 SQIVND (reference sequence). V lost 6 bases and J lost 5; bases outside the gene matches: 11. The CDR3 loop is CASSRTLGTSGRQNIQYF. The CDR3 region has the DNA TGTGCCAGTAGCCGGACCCTCGGGACTAGCGGGAGGCAAAACATTCAGTACTTC.

The chain is built from TRBV5-1 and TRBJ2-1, with 13 positions matching TRBD2. CDR3 length: 13 residues. J was trimmed by 5 bases and V by 8 bases; bases with no gene match: 1. Germline V CDR1 and CDR2: SGHRS, YFSETQ. CDR3: CARGLAGHNEQFF. The CDR3 region has the DNA TGCGCCAGGGGACTAGCGGGACACAATGAGCAGTTCTTC. Full variable domain (remainder filled in from reference TRBV5-1 and TRBJ2-1): KAGVTQTPRYLIKTRGQQVTLSCSPISGHRSVSWYQQTPGQGLQFLFEYFSETQRNKGNFPGRFSGRQFSNSRSEMNVSTLELGDSALYLCARGLAGHNEQFFGPGTRLTVL.